These 17 T cell receptor beta chains share one sample of origin, sequenced in a study of long-term antiretroviral therapy in people with HIV. The assay used was immunoSEQ (version v3.0), run at survey level. The method was immunoSEQ multiplex PCR; TCRdb's version includes in-frame clones alone and lacks a portion of them. The table records approximately 20,000 clones, about 88% of them present only once. The source material was unsorted PBMCs, sampled 0.9 years after starting antiretroviral therapy. The receptors stem from a man aged 18 to 35 with HIV.

The chain combines TRBV27 with TRBJ2-3; 9 bases fit TRBD2. CDR3 size: 15 residues. Germline V gene sequence: CDR1 MNHEY, CDR2 SMNVEV (reference sequence). The J segment lost 6 bases and the V segment lost 3 bases, leaving 7 bases of the junction unmatched. CDR3 nucleotide sequence: TGTGCCAGCAGTTTCTCCGGGACTAGCTCGGATACGCAGTATTTT. As protein: CASSFSGTSSDTQYF.

The V gene is TRBV4-1, the J gene TRBJ2-7; either TRBD1 or TRBD2 may supply D (5 bases each). Germline loops: CDR1 MGHRA, CDR2 YSYEKL. This CDR3 has 17 residues. Between the trimmed V and J ends, which lost 4 bases and 2 bases, there was a span of 21 bases. CDR3 amino acids: CASSPRIGAGNTYEQYF. The CDR3 DNA is TGCGCCAGCAGCCCAAGAATCGGGGCAGGGAACACCTACGAGCAGTACTTC.

This chain uses TRBV6-1 with TRBJ1-5; unclear D gene. Germline V gene data show CDR1 as MNHNS and CDR2 as SASEGT. V lost 1 base, J lost 5 bases, and 6 bases lay in between. The CDR3 is made up of 13 amino acids. This chain's CDR3 is CASSEGIDQPQHF. The CDR3 DNA reads TGTGCCAGCAGTGAAGGAATAGATCAGCCCCAGCATTTT.

The V and J genes are TRBV6-1 and TRBJ1-4; D perhaps matches TRBD1 (5 bases). Germline CDR1 reads MNHNS; CDR2 reads SASEGT. V was cut by 2 bases and J by 8 bases, with 24 bases left in between. The CDR3 covers 18 residues. CDR3 nucleotides: TGTGCCAGCAGTGAATGGGTCTCTAGGGGACCCGAGTACGAAAAACTGTTTTTT. This encodes CASSEWVSRGPEYEKLFF.

This clone was counted a single time. This chain joins TRBV28 and TRBJ2-2, with D possibly being TRBD1 (5 bases). The V and J ends lost 5 bases and 6 bases respectively, with 10 bases between them. This CDR3 has 13 residues. The V gene's germline CDR1 is MDHEN and CDR2 SYDVKM. The CDR3 loop reads CASSSRGPGELFF. The CDR3 DNA sequence: TGTGCCAGCAGTAGTAGGGGCCCCGGGGAGCTGTTTTTT.

The V and J genes are TRBV6-1 and TRBJ1-1; possible D gene TRBD1, 6 bases. CDR1 is MNHNS, CDR2 SASEGT, per germline. This CDR3 spans 13 amino acids. Trimming stripped 3 bases from V and 5 bases from J, with 10 bases between. For the CDR3, the DNA is TGTGCCAGCAGTGATCAGGGGATGACTGAAGCTTTCTTT. Translating it yields CASSDQGMTEAFF.

The rearrangement links TRBV5-8 to TRBJ2-5; D tentatively reads TRBD1 or TRBD2 (5 bases each). Germline loops: CDR1 SGHTS, CDR2 YDEGEE. There are 14 residues in the CDR3. V was trimmed by 5 bases and J by 4 bases, leaving 15 bases between them. The CDR3 loop reads CASRNYGGPETQYF. CDR3 sequence (DNA): TGTGCCAGCAGAAACTATGGGGGACCAGAGACCCAGTACTTC.

This sequence joins TRBV5-1 and TRBJ2-5; 9 bases align to TRBD1. Germline assignment: CDR1 SGHRS and CDR2 YFSETQ. CDR3 size: 15 residues. V shed 3 bases, J shed 4 bases, and the junction held 7 bases outside the gene matches. CDR3 amino acids: CASSWGTGIGETQYF. CDR3 sequence (DNA): TGCGCCAGCAGCTGGGGGACAGGGATTGGAGAGACCCAGTACTTC. Full variable domain (missing parts from reference TRBV5-1 and TRBJ2-5): KAGVTQTPRYLIKTRGQQVTLSCSPISGHRSVSWYQQTPGQGLQFLFEYFSETQRNKGNFPGRFSGRQFSNSRSEMNVSTLELGDSALYLCASSWGTGIGETQYFGPGTRLLVL.

V is TRBV5-1 and J is TRBJ2-2, with TRBD2 identical over 7 bases. Losses at the gene ends were 3 bases for V and 1 base for J; bases not matched to a gene: 0. This CDR3 comprises 14 residues. The germline V gene encodes CDR1 SGHRS and CDR2 YFSETQ. The CDR3 DNA reads TGCGCCAGCAGCTGGACTAGGAACACCGGGGAGCTGTTTTTT. Residues: CASSWTRNTGELFF.

The V call is TRBV2, the J call TRBJ2-5; D call uncertain. Trimming pared 4 bases from V and 4 bases from J, leaving 4 bases between. Germline values: CDR1 SNHLY, CDR2 FYNNEI. There are 11 residues in the CDR3. The CDR3 DNA is TGTGCCAGCAGTGTGGGAGAGACCCAGTACTTC. It translates to CASSVGETQYF.

This chain connects TRBV27 to TRBJ2-7; D is unclear. This CDR3 comprises 13 residues. The V end was cut by 0 bases, the J end by 3 bases, with 6 bases between. Germline V gene sequence: CDR1 MNHEY, CDR2 SMNVEV (reference sequence). The CDR3 loop is CASSLSGDYEQYF. Here the CDR3 DNA reads TGTGCCAGCAGTTTATCTGGGGACTACGAGCAGTACTTC.

The chain uses TRBV5-4 and TRBJ2-1, with 7 bases fitting TRBD1. V was pared by 6 bases and J by 6 bases, with 12 bases of the junction left unmatched. CDR1 and CDR2 from the germline V gene are SGHNT and YYREEE (reference sequence). The CDR3 contains 15 residues. The CDR3 protein is CASNPGTARSNEQFF. The CDR3 nucleotides read TGTGCCAGCAACCCCGGGACAGCGAGGAGCAATGAGCAGTTCTTC.

The V and J genes are TRBV27 and TRBJ2-7; no firm D call. The CDR3 has 15 amino acids. Trimming took 5 bases from V and 0 from J, leaving 14 bases between them. Germline V gives CDR1 MNHEY, CDR2 SMNVEV (reference sequence). CDR3 DNA sequence: TGTGCCAGCAGTCCGAGACCTCTCAGCTCCTACGAGCAGTACTTC. It translates to CASSPRPLSSYEQYF.

The table lists this clone with a few counts. This chain connects TRBV18 to TRBJ1-5; no reliable D call. The germline V gene has CDR1 KGHSH and CDR2 LQKENI. V shed 2 bases and J shed 5 bases, with 7 bases lying between them. This CDR3 is 13 amino acids long. CDR3 in amino acids: CASSPTRDQPQHF. The CDR3 bases are TGTGCCAGCTCACCAACACGGGATCAGCCCCAGCATTTT.

This CDR3 is CASRVTGVLLGYTF. CDR3 nucleotides: TGTGCCAGCAGAGTCACAGGGGTTCTCCTTGGCTACACCTTC. This chain links TRBV7-2 with TRBJ1-2; 7 bases are shared with TRBD1. The CDR3 has 14 residues. J gave up 7 bases and V 6 bases, and 11 bases lay outside the gene matches. CDR1 is SGHTA and CDR2 is FQGNSA in the germline V gene.

The chain combines TRBV25-1 with TRBJ2-3; D is undetermined. In germline, CDR1 is MGHDK, CDR2 SYGVNS. Between the trimmed V and J ends, which lost 3 bases and 2 bases, there was a span of 12 bases. CDR3 length equals 15 residues. The DNA for the CDR3 is TGTGCCAGCAGTGACGCAACTCGCGCCACAGATACGCAGTATTTT. Protein: CASSDATRATDTQYF.

The chain joins TRBV6-5 to TRBJ2-5; no clear D. CDR1 is MNHEY, CDR2 SVGAGI, per germline. V lost 5 bases, J lost 2 bases, and 12 bases lay in between. The CDR3 covers 14 residues. The CDR3 here is CASSVNPGQETQYF. CDR3 DNA sequence: TGTGCCAGCAGTGTGAACCCTGGGCAAGAGACCCAGTACTTC.